This TCR beta chain appears in the sequencing data of a study of long-term antiretroviral therapy in people with HIV. This clone has a handful of counts. The CDR3 extends over 17 amino acids. V lost 3 bases and J lost 2, with 14 bases in between. Per germline, CDR1 ENHRY and CDR2 SYGVKD. They ran version v3.0 of the immunoSEQ assay at survey level. The assay was immunoSEQ multiplex PCR, and TCRdb's table has in-frame clones only and misses some. Here the sample spans 15,000 to 20,000 clones, 81% being singletons. The sample in question was unsorted PBMCs, obtained 0.3 years before starting antiretroviral therapy. The rearrangement joins TRBV10-3 to TRBJ1-6; D is ambiguous. The source of this sequence is a man aged 45 to 65 with HIV. The CDR3 here is CAISDEGYGPYNSPLHF. CDR3 in DNA: TGTGCCATCAGTGATGAAGGGTACGGGCCCTATAATTCACCCCTCCACTTT.